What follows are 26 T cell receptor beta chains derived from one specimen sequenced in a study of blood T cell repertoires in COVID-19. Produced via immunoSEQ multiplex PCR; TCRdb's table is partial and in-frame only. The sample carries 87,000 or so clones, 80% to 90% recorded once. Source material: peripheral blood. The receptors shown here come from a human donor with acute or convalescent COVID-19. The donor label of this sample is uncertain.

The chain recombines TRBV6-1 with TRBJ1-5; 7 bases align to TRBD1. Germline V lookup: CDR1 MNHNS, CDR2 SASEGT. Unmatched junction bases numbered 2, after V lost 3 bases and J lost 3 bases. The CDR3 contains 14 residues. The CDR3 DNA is TGTGCCAGCAGTGAGACAGGGAACAATCAGCCCCAGCATTTT. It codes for CASSETGNNQPQHF.

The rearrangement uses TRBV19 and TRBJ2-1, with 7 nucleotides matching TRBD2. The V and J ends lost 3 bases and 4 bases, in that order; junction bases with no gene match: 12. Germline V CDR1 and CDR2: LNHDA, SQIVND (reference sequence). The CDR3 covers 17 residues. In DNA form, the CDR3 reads TGTGCCAGTAGTATGGGAGGACTAGTAGGAAGGTACAATGAGCAGTTCTTC. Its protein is CASSMGGLVGRYNEQFF.

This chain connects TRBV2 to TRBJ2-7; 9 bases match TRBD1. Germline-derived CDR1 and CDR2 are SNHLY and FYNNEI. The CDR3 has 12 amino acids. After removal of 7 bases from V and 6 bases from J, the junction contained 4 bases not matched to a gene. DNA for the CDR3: TGTGCCAGCACCGGGACAGGGACCGAGCAGTACTTC. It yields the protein CASTGTGTEQYF.

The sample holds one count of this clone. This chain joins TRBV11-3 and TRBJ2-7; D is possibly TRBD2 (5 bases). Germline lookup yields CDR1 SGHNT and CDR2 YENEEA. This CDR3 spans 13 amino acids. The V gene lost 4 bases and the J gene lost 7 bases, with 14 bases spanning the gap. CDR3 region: CASSSYSSGEQYF. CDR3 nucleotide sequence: TGTGCCAGCAGCTCTTACAGTTCGGGGGAGCAGTACTTC.

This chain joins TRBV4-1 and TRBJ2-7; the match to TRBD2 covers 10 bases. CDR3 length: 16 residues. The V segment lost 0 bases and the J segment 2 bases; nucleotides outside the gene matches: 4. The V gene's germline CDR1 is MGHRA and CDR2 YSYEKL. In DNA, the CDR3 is TGCGCCAGCAGCCAAGAACAGCGGGGGGGAACCTACGAGCAGTACTTC. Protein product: CASSQEQRGGTYEQYF.

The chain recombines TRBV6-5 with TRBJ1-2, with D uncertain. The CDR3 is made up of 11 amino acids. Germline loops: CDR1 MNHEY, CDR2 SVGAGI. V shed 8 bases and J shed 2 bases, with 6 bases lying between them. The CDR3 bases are TGTGCCAGCGCGGGGAACTATGGCTACACCTTC. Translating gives CASAGNYGYTF.

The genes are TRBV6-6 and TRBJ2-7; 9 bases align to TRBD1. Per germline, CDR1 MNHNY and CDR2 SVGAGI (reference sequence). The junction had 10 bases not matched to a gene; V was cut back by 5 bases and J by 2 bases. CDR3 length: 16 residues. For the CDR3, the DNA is TGTGCCAGCAGTAATCCCCGGACAGGGGACGCCTACGAGCAGTACTTC. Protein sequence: CASSNPRTGDAYEQYF.

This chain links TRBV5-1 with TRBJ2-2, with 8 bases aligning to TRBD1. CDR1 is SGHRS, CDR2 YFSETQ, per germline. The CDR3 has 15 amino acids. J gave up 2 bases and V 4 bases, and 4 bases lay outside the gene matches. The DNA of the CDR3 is TGCGCCAGCAGCGTCCAGGGGGCCAACACCGGGGAGCTGTTTTTT. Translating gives CASSVQGANTGELFF.

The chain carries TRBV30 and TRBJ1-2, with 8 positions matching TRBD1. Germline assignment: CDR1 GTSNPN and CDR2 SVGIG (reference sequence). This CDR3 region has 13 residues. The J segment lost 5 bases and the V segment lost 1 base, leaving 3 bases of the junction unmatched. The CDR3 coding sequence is TGTGCCTGGAGTGGGACAGGGCGGTATGGCTACACCTTC. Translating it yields CAWSGTGRYGYTF.

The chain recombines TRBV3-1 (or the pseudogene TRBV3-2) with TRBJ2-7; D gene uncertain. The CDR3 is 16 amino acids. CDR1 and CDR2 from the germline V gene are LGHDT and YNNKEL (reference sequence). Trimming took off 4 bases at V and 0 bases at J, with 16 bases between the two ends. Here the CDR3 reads CASSPRSPISSYEQYF. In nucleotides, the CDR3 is TGTGCCAGCAGCCCACGGAGCCCAATAAGCTCCTACGAGCAGTACTTC.

In nucleotides, the CDR3 is TGCTCCCGCGGGGGGAGCAATGAGCAGTTCTTC. The encoded protein is CSRGGSNEQFF. The chain combines TRBV20-1 with TRBJ2-1; TRBD2 aligns across 8 bases. The germline gives CDR1 DFQATT, CDR2 SNEGSKA (reference sequence). This CDR3 has 11 amino acids.

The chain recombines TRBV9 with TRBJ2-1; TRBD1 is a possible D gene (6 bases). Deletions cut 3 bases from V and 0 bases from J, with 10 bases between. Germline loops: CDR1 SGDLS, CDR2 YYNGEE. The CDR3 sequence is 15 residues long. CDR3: CASSATGNSYNEQFF. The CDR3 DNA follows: TGTGCCAGCAGCGCAACAGGGAACTCCTACAATGAGCAGTTCTTC. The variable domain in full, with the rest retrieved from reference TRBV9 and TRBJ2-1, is DSGVTQTPKHLITATGQRVTLRCSPRSGDLSVYWYQQSLDQGLQFLIQYYNGEERAKGNILERFSAQQFPDLHSELNLSSLELGDSALYFCASSATGNSYNEQFFGPGTRLTVL.

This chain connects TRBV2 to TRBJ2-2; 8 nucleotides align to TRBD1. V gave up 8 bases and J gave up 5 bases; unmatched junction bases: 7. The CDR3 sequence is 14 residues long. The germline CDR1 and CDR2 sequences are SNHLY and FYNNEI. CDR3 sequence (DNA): TGTGCCAGCCGGGACAGGATCGAGACCGGGGAGCTGTTTTTT. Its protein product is CASRDRIETGELFF.

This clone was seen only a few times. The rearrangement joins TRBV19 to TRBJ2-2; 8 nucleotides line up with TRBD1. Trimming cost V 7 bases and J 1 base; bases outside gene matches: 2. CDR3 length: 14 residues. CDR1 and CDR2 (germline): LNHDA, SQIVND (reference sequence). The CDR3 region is CASIGTGNTGELFF. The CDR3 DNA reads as TGTGCCAGTATTGGGACAGGGAACACCGGGGAGCTGTTTTTT.

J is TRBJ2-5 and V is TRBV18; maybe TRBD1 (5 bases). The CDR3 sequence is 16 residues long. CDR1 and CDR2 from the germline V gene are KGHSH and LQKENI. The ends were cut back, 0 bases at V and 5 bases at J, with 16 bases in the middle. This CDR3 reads CASSPPGIGAEETQYF. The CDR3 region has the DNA TGTGCCAGCTCACCACCGGGTATAGGGGCGGAGGAGACCCAGTACTTC.

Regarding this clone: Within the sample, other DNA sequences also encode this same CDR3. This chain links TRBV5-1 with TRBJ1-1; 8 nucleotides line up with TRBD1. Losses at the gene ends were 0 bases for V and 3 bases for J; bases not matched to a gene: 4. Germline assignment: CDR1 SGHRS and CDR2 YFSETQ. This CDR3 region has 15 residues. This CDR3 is CASSLGTGGDTEAFF. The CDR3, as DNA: TGCGCCAGCAGCTTGGGCACAGGGGGGGACACTGAAGCTTTCTTT.

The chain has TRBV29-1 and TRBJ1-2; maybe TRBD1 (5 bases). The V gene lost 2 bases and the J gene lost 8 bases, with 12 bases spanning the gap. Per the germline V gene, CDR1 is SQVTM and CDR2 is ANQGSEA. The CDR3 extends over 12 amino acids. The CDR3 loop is CSVETGWLGYTF. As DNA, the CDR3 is TGCAGCGTTGAAACAGGTTGGTTAGGCTACACCTTC.

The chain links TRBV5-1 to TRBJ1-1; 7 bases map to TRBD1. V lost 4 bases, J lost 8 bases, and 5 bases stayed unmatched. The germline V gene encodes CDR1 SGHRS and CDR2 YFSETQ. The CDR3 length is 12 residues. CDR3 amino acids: CASSHDRVEAFF. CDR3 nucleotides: TGCGCCAGCAGCCACGACAGGGTGGAAGCTTTCTTT.

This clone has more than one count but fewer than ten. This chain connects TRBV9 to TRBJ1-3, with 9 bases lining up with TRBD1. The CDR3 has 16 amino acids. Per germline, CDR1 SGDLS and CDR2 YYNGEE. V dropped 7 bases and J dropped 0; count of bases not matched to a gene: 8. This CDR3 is CASASGTGSSGNTIYF. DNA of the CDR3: TGTGCCAGCGCCTCCGGGACAGGGAGCTCTGGAAACACCATATATTTT.

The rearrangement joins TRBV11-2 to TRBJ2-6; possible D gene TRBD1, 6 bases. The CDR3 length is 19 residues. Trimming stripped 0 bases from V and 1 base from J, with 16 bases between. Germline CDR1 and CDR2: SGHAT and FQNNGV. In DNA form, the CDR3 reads TGTGCCAGCAGCTTAGACCGACAGGTCCCAGGATCTGGGGCCAACGTCCTGACTTTC. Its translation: CASSLDRQVPGSGANVLTF.

In DNA form, the CDR3 reads TGTGCCATCAGAGGACAGGGGGAAGAGACCCAGTACTTC. Translated: CAIRGQGEETQYF. V and J are TRBV10-3 and TRBJ2-5, with 10 bases fitting TRBD1. The CDR3 extends over 13 amino acids. Per germline, CDR1 ENHRY and CDR2 SYGVKD. V shed 6 bases and J 3 bases; nucleotides not matched to a gene: 1.

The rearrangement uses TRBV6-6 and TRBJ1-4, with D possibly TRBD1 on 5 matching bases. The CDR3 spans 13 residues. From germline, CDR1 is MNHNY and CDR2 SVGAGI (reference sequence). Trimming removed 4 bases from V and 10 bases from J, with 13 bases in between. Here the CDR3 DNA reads TGTGCCAGCAGTTCGGGGGATGGGAGAAAACTGTTTTTT. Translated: CASSSGDGRKLFF.

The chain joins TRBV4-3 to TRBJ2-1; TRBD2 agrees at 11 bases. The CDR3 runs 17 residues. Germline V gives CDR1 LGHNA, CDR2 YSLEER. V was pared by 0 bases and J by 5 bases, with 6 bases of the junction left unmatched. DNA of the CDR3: TGCGCCAGCAGCCAAGACCCCACTAGCGGGGGCCACAATGAGCAGTTCTTC. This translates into CASSQDPTSGGHNEQFF.

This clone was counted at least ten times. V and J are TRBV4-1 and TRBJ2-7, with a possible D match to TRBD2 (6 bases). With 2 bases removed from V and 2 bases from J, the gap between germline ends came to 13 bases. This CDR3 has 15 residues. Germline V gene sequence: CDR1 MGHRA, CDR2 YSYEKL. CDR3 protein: CASSQSLGRPYEQYF. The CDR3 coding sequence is TGCGCCAGCAGCCAATCCCTGGGGAGGCCCTACGAGCAGTACTTC.

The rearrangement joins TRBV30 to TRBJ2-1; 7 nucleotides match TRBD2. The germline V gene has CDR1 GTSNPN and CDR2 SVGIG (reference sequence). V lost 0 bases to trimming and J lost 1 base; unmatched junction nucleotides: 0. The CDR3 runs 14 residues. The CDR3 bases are TGTGCCTGGAGTGTCGGGGGGTCCTACAATGAGCAGTTCTTC. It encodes CAWSVGGSYNEQFF.

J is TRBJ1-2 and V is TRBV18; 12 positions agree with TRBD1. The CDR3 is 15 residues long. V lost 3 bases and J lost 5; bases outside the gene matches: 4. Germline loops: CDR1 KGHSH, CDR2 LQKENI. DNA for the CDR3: TGTGCCAGCTCACCTCAGGGACAGGGGGCTTATGGCTACACCTTC. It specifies CASSPQGQGAYGYTF.